These T cell receptor beta chains were read from a single sample in a study of control samples from healthy donors and cancer patients. The protocol was immunoSEQ multiplex PCR, while the TCRdb copy is restricted to in-frame clones and leaves out a portion. The sample consists of about 120,000 clones, roughly 91% of them appearing once. Input material: blood. All receptors derive from a middle-aged man in good health. The CDR3 runs from the conserved cysteine through the conserved F or W.

TRBV24-1,TRBJ2-3,15,CATSEGSGTTDTQYF
TRBV11-2,TRBJ2-7,14,CASSLGQGIHEQYF
TRBV7-8,TRBJ2-1,16,CASSLLAGGIVNEQFF
TRBV5-6,TRBJ1-2,15,CASSEIDRALAGYTF
TRBV5-1,TRBJ2-1,15,CASSLGLAGHNEQFF
TRBV5-1,TRBJ2-3,14,CASSDGPNTDTQYF
TRBV5-1,TRBJ2-1,15,CASSSLGGMDNEQFF
TRBV10-1,TRBJ2-3,18,CASSKGLAGGPSTDTQYF
TRBV4-1,TRBJ2-7,14,CASSQVSGRIEQYF
TRBV5-1,TRBJ2-2,14,CASAGRSDTGELFF
TRBV14,TRBJ1-1,15,CASSQVELVNTEAFF
TRBV5-8,TRBJ2-5,15,CASSLAGAGAGAQYF
TRBV14,TRBJ2-5,17,CASSQDVGGRRSETQYF
TRBV11-3,TRBJ2-7,15,CASSTRSGSTYEQYF
TRBV19,TRBJ2-7,17,CASSDRYGGGKAYEQYF
TRBV11-3,TRBJ2-7,16,CASSLEATISSYEQYF
TRBV2,TRBJ1-5,14,CASSDSQGDQPQHF
TRBV6-4,TRBJ1-1,14,CARHPGQGNTEAFF
TRBV18,TRBJ1-3,14,CASFRGGSGNTIYF
TRBV3-1/TRBV3-2,TRBJ2-5,16,CASSQGLAGRQETQYF
TRBV9,TRBJ1-1,14,CASSVGQANTEAFF
TRBV5-1,TRBJ1-6,15,CASSPLVIDNSPLHF
TRBV7-6,TRBJ2-1,15,CASSPAAGVVNEQFF
TRBV10-1,TRBJ1-2,17,CASKRRGGRGGFYGYTF
TRBV2,TRBJ1-2,14,CASTEEGTPYGYTF
TRBV30,TRBJ2-7,11,CAWGWMGEQYF
TRBV7-9,TRBJ1-2,14,CASSIGQGAQGYTF
TRBV4-3,TRBJ2-4,15,CASSRGEGGLDIQYF
TRBV5-4,TRBJ2-1,15,CASSLDLSSYNEQFF
TRBV5-1,TRBJ1-2,20,CASSLSIGLGTGGDGYGYTF
TRBV6-2/TRBV6-3,TRBJ1-1,15,CASSYDGRVNTEAFF
TRBV4-3,TRBJ2-1,19,CASSLTQLPSGGAYRWQFF